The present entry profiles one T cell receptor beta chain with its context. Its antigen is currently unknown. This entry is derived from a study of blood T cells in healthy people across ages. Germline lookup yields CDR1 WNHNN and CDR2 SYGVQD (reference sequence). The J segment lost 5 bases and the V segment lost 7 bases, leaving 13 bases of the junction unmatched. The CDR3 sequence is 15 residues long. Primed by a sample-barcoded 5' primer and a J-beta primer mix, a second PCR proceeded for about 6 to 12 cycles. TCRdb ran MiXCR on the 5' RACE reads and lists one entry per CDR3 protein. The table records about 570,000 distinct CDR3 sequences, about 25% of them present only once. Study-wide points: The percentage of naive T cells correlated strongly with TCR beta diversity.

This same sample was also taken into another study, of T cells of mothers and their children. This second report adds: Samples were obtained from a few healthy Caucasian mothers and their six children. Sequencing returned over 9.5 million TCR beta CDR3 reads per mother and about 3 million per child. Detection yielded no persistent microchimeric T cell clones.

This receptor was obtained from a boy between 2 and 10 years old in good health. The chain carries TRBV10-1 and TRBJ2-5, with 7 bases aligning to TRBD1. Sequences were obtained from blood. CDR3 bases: TGCGCCAGCACCAGAGGGGGCGAAAGCCAGGAGACCCAGTACTTC. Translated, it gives CASTRGGESQETQYF.